These 26 T cell receptor beta chains were sequenced from one sample in a study of Ad26.COV2.S vaccination and SARS-CoV-2 variants (dated by TCRdb to the early 2020s). The method was the immunoSEQ multiplex PCR assay. TCRdb provides this immuneACCESS table in a form limited to in-frame rearrangements. Some clones are lacking; in checked studies, under half of them reflect an unresolved V gene, and why the rest are absent is not known. This sample comprises around 340,000 clones, 80% to 90% of them detected only once. Clones ranked in the top ten supply roughly 10% of the sample. This sample's treatment or condition label indicates: about 20 received Ad26.COV2.S at low or high dose, single or two shots; several received placebo; per-sample allocation not given. For vaccine and placebo recipients, the sequenced repertoires came from samples collected on day 63 after the first injection. The starting material was peripheral blood, obtained in a trial of Ad26.COV2.S vaccine versus placebo. The receptors come from a person between 18 and 60 years old who received the Ad26.COV2.S COVID-19 vaccine or a placebo.

The J gene is TRBJ2-7, the V gene TRBV5-6, with 8 nucleotides matching TRBD1. V gave up 4 bases and J gave up 5 bases; unmatched junction bases: 11. CDR3 length: 15 residues. Germline CDR1 reads SGHDT; CDR2 reads YYEEEE. The CDR3 here is CASSHRQGLGNEQYF. The DNA for the CDR3 is TGTGCCAGCAGCCATCGACAGGGGCTCGGGAACGAGCAGTACTTC.

The chain employs TRBV5-1 and TRBJ1-1, with D possibly matching TRBD1 (6 bases). The CDR3 has 13 residues. Germline assignment: CDR1 SGHRS and CDR2 YFSETQ. The ends were cut back, 4 bases at V and 11 bases at J, with 18 bases in the middle. CDR3 amino acids: CASSERIDRRAFF. Written as DNA, the CDR3 is TGCGCCAGCAGCGAGCGGATTGACAGGAGGGCTTTCTTT.

This clone appeared once. This chain connects TRBV18 to TRBJ2-5; 7 bases are a match to TRBD2. CDR3 length equals 14 residues. Trimming removed 0 bases from V and 4 bases from J; junction bases left unmatched: 2. From germline, CDR1 is KGHSH and CDR2 LQKENI. CDR3 region: CASSPPGGVETQYF. The CDR3 nucleotides are TGTGCCAGCTCACCACCGGGAGGGGTAGAGACCCAGTACTTC.

The chain combines TRBV7-9 with TRBJ1-1; D is undetermined. Trimming stripped 1 base from V and 1 base from J, with 7 bases between. The CDR3 loop spans 14 amino acids. CDR1 and CDR2 (germline): SEHNR, FQNEAQ (reference sequence). CDR3 coding DNA: TGTGCCAGCAGCTTAGGGCAGGCGAACACTGAAGCTTTCTTT. It encodes CASSLGQANTEAFF.

The V gene is TRBV9, the J gene TRBJ2-5, with 7 bases lining up with TRBD2. V shed 3 bases, J shed 1 base, and the junction held 3 bases outside the gene matches. CDR1 and CDR2 (germline): SGDLS, YYNGEE. This CDR3 has 14 amino acids. As DNA, the CDR3 is TGTGCCAGCAGCGGGAGCGGGGTCCAAGAGACCCAGTACTTC. This sequence encodes CASSGSGVQETQYF. Together with reference TRBV9 and TRBJ2-5, the CDR3 gives the full variable domain: DSGVTQTPKHLITATGQRVTLRCSPRSGDLSVYWYQQSLDQGLQFLIQYYNGEERAKGNILERFSAQQFPDLHSELNLSSLELGDSALYFCASSGSGVQETQYFGPGTRLLVL.

The chain combines TRBV24-1 with TRBJ1-1; D unclear. Looked up from germline, CDR1 is KGHDR and CDR2 is SFDVKD. Trimming removed 3 bases from V and 9 bases from J, with 7 bases in between. This CDR3 region has 11 residues. The CDR3 loop is CATSDDKKAFF. CDR3 sequence (DNA): TGTGCCACCAGTGATGACAAGAAAGCTTTCTTT.

This chain links TRBV28 with TRBJ1-2; D perhaps matches TRBD1 (6 bases). CDR1 MDHEN and CDR2 SYDVKM come from the germline V gene. Trimming left V 4 bases short and J 4 bases short, with 16 bases between. This CDR3 comprises 15 residues. The chain's CDR3 is CASSSAGANGYGYTF. For the CDR3, the DNA is TGTGCCAGCAGTTCAGCAGGGGCCAACGGCTATGGCTACACCTTC.

This clone was counted once. V gene TRBV10-3 combines with J gene TRBJ1-1, with 10 bases fitting TRBD1. Trimming removed 6 bases from V and 6 bases from J; junction bases left unmatched: 7. Germline V gene data show CDR1 as ENHRY and CDR2 as SYGVKD. The CDR3 loop spans 14 amino acids. CDR3 protein: CAIRAGQGLAEAFF. In nucleotides, the CDR3 is TGTGCCATCAGAGCGGGACAGGGGTTGGCTGAAGCTTTCTTT.

The gene calls are TRBV19 and TRBJ1-5; TRBD1 matches 7 bases. V lost 3 bases and J lost 1; bases outside the gene matches: 6. This CDR3 region has 16 residues. CDR1 and CDR2 (germline): LNHDA, SQIVND (reference sequence). CDR3 loop: CASSIQGVVSNQPQHF. Written as DNA, the CDR3 is TGTGCCAGTAGTATCCAGGGGGTGGTGAGCAATCAGCCCCAGCATTTT.

The rearrangement links TRBV7-2 to TRBJ1-3; 7 bases agree with TRBD1. The CDR3 is 17 amino acids. Germline trimming cut 5 bases from V and 2 bases from J; bases unmatched to any gene: 12. In germline, CDR1 is SGHTA, CDR2 FQGNSA. For the CDR3, the DNA is TGTGCCAGCAGCAAGATGGGGGCAGGGGGGCCTGGAAACACCATATATTTT. Translated: CASSKMGAGGPGNTIYF.

The genes are TRBV5-4 and TRBJ1-2; TRBD1 agrees at 8 bases. The ends lost 6 bases at V and 8 bases at J; junction bases unmatched: 9. The CDR3 length is 13 residues. Germline CDR1 SGHNT, CDR2 YYREEE (reference sequence). The CDR3 bases are TGTGCCAGCAATATACAGGGGGTGGAAGGCTACACCTTC. Translating it yields CASNIQGVEGYTF.

The gene calls are TRBV28 and TRBJ1-1, with 7 bases that match TRBD1. The trim removed 6 bases at V and 1 base at J, leaving 8 bases unmatched. The V gene's germline CDR1 is MDHEN and CDR2 SYDVKM. This CDR3 is built from 15 residues. The CDR3 reads CASRIATGENTEAFF. The CDR3 region has the DNA TGTGCCAGCAGGATAGCAACAGGGGAGAACACTGAAGCTTTCTTT.

This chain links TRBV9 with TRBJ2-1; 12 bases agree with TRBD2. The V gene end was trimmed by 4 bases and the J gene end by 2 bases; junction bases not matched to a gene: 4. Germline CDR1 SGDLS, CDR2 YYNGEE. This CDR3 has 16 amino acids. The CDR3 loop reads CASSPRTSGAYNEQFF. CDR3 bases: TGTGCCAGCAGCCCACGGACTAGCGGGGCCTACAATGAGCAGTTCTTC.

V gene TRBV4-3 combines with J gene TRBJ1-1; D remains ambiguous. Looked up from germline, CDR1 is LGHNA and CDR2 is YSLEER. The germline V and J ends were trimmed by 0 bases and 10 bases, with 15 bases remaining between them. This CDR3 region has 14 residues. CDR3 DNA sequence: TGCGCCAGCAGCCAAGACCTGCCGGGGTTAAGAGCTTTCTTT. This translates into CASSQDLPGLRAFF.

The J gene is TRBJ2-5, the V gene TRBV7-9; 10 bases match TRBD2. Looked up from germline, CDR1 is SEHNR and CDR2 is FQNEAQ (reference sequence). This CDR3 has 16 amino acids. The V segment lost 5 bases and the J segment 5 bases; nucleotides outside the gene matches: 11. The CDR3 DNA follows: TGTGCCAGCAGCCAGACTAGCGGGCCCGCCCTGGAGACCCAGTACTTC. Its translation: CASSQTSGPALETQYF.

The J gene is TRBJ1-2, the V gene TRBV28; D gene ambiguous. The CDR3 spans 14 residues. The V gene's germline CDR1 is MDHEN and CDR2 SYDVKM. V was trimmed by 6 bases and J by 3 bases, leaving 14 bases between them. The CDR3 DNA follows: TGTGCCAGCAGCTTTCCTGGGCAGCACTATGGCTACACCTTC. It codes for CASSFPGQHYGYTF.

This chain uses TRBV7-9 with TRBJ2-1, with D tentatively TRBD1 (5 bases). There are 15 residues in the CDR3. The V end lost 5 bases, the J end lost 6 bases, and 17 bases lay between the germline ends. Germline values: CDR1 SEHNR, CDR2 FQNEAQ (reference sequence). CDR3 DNA sequence: TGTGCCAGCAGCCCAAAGGTCAGGGTTGGCAATGAGCAGTTCTTC. Amino acids: CASSPKVRVGNEQFF.

The genes are TRBV11-2 and TRBJ2-7; no definite D call. This CDR3 is built from 14 residues. The V end lost 1 base, the J end lost 3 bases, and 10 bases lay between the germline ends. Per the germline V gene, CDR1 is SGHAT and CDR2 is FQNNGV. In DNA form, the CDR3 reads TGTGCCAGCAGCTTAGGGAAGGGAATCTACGAGCAGTACTTC. Translated: CASSLGKGIYEQYF.

The J gene is TRBJ1-5, the V gene TRBV28; 11 bases line up with TRBD1. V lost 4 bases, J lost 4 bases, and 6 bases stayed unmatched. Germline CDR1 is MDHEN and CDR2 is SYDVKM. This CDR3 is built from 16 residues. This CDR3 reads CASSYRTGGLNQPQHF. In nucleotides, the CDR3 is TGTGCCAGCAGTTACCGGACAGGGGGCCTTAATCAGCCCCAGCATTTT.

A note on this clone: This same CDR3 is encoded by further DNA sequences in the sample. The rearrangement joins TRBV7-9 to TRBJ1-4, with 7 bases lining up with TRBD1. This CDR3 has 14 residues. V was pared by 1 base and J by 4 bases, with 0 bases of the junction left unmatched. Germline V gene lookup returns CDR1 SEHNR and CDR2 FQNEAQ (reference sequence). The CDR3 sequence: CASSLGQGNEKLFF. The CDR3 DNA follows: TGTGCCAGCAGCTTAGGACAGGGTAATGAAAAACTGTTTTTT.

This clone has only a few counts. The chain employs TRBV7-2 and TRBJ2-5; 9 bases align to TRBD2. Germline V gene lookup returns CDR1 SGHTA and CDR2 FQGNSA. The junction had 6 bases not matched to a gene; V was cut back by 1 base and J by 0 bases. CDR3 length: 17 amino acids. The CDR3 DNA sequence: TGTGCCAGCAGCTTAGGACTAGCGGACTGGTACCAAGAGACCCAGTACTTC. This translates into CASSLGLADWYQETQYF.

CDR3: CASTPSSGNTGELFF. The CDR3 DNA reads as TGTGCCAGCACTCCCTCTAGCGGGAACACCGGGGAGCTGTTTTTT. V usage is TRBV2 and J usage is TRBJ2-2; 7 bases match TRBD2. The CDR3 runs 15 residues. Germline values: CDR1 SNHLY, CDR2 FYNNEI. V shed 7 bases, J shed 1 base, and the junction held 6 bases outside the gene matches. Together with reference TRBV2 and TRBJ2-2, the CDR3 gives the full variable domain: EPEVTQTPSHQVTQMGQEVILRCVPISNHLYFYWYRQILGQKVEFLVSFYNNEISEKSEIFDDQFSVERPDGSNFTLKIRSTKLEDSAMYFCASTPSSGNTGELFFGEGSRLTVL.

This clone is a singleton in its sample. J is TRBJ2-1 and V is TRBV30, with 7 bases that match TRBD2. Germline V gives CDR1 GTSNPN, CDR2 SVGIG (reference sequence). CDR3 length equals 13 residues. Trimming removed 5 bases from V and 5 bases from J; junction bases left unmatched: 6. The CDR3 coding sequence is TGTGCCTGGCTAGCGGCACTTGACAATGAGCAGTTCTTC. This translates into CAWLAALDNEQFF.

The chain recombines TRBV19 with TRBJ1-5; D gene unclear. Deletions cut 3 bases from V and 7 bases from J, with 13 bases between. The CDR3 is 14 amino acids. Per germline, CDR1 LNHDA and CDR2 SQIVND (reference sequence). The CDR3 bases are TGTGCCAGTAGTATCTCGGGTGTAAGGCAGCCCCAGCATTTT. It specifies CASSISGVRQPQHF.

The chain has TRBV18 and TRBJ1-2; 9 nucleotides agree with TRBD1. Looked up from germline, CDR1 is KGHSH and CDR2 is LQKENI. The CDR3 sequence is 14 residues long. Unmatched junction bases numbered 7, after V lost 6 bases and J lost 5 bases. CDR3 nucleotide sequence: TGTGCCAGCTCCCTGGACAGGGGTTGGTATGGCTACACCTTC. It yields the protein CASSLDRGWYGYTF.

The chain uses TRBV5-1 and TRBJ2-7; the D is unclear. Germline loops: CDR1 SGHRS, CDR2 YFSETQ. Trimming took off 0 bases at V and 0 bases at J, with 10 bases between the two ends. This CDR3 region has 15 residues. The CDR3 reads CASSLGRADSYEQYF. In nucleotides, the CDR3 is TGCGCCAGCAGCTTGGGTCGGGCAGACTCCTACGAGCAGTACTTC.